These 25 T cell receptor beta chains were all obtained from the same sample, sequenced in a study of CD8+ T cells in alopecia areata. RNA was isolated and reverse transcribed to cDNA, the sequencing template. Sequencing used immunoSEQ multiplex PCR; TCRdb keeps in-frame clones, though not all of them. The data show 110,000 to 150,000 clones, with 58% seen just once and about 6.8% held by the top ten. The sample was CD4+ T cells sorted from blood, taken at week 0. The receptors derive from a human donor with alopecia areata.

The chain joins TRBV30 to TRBJ2-5; the D gene is possibly TRBD2 (5 bases). The ends were cut back, 0 bases at V and 5 bases at J, with 13 bases in the middle. The CDR3 has 14 residues. Germline loops: CDR1 GTSNPN, CDR2 SVGIG (reference sequence). The chain's CDR3 is CAWSVMSEVETQYF. CDR3 coding DNA: TGTGCCTGGAGTGTTATGTCGGAGGTGGAGACCCAGTACTTC.

The chain has TRBV11-2 and TRBJ2-5; 8 nucleotides agree with TRBD1. The germline V gene has CDR1 SGHAT and CDR2 FQNNGV. V dropped 5 bases and J dropped 1; count of bases not matched to a gene: 0. The CDR3 is 13 residues long. CDR3 DNA sequence: TGTGCCAGCAGCCAGGGGGCCCAAGAGACCCAGTACTTC. Its protein is CASSQGAQETQYF.

This chain uses TRBV5-1 with TRBJ1-5; perhaps TRBD1 as D (6 bases). The CDR3 runs to 16 residues. Trimming removed 0 bases from V and 2 bases from J, with 12 bases in between. CDR1 SGHRS and CDR2 YFSETQ come from the germline V gene. The CDR3, as DNA: TGCGCCAGCAGCTTGGTCCCAGGGGACGGCAATCAGCCCCAGCATTTT. Encoded protein: CASSLVPGDGNQPQHF.

The chain carries TRBV27 and TRBJ1-1; D call uncertain. CDR3 length: 13 residues. The V gene's germline CDR1 is MNHEY and CDR2 SMNVEV (reference sequence). V lost 3 bases and J lost 2, with 7 bases in between. CDR3 nucleotides: TGTGCCAGCAGTTTGGAAAGAAACACTGAAGCTTTCTTT. Its protein is CASSLERNTEAFF.

The genes are TRBV19 and TRBJ1-1; D unclear. The CDR3 spans 14 residues. V was pared by 2 bases and J by 4 bases, with 11 bases between. Germline V gives CDR1 LNHDA, CDR2 SQIVND (reference sequence). The CDR3 DNA reads TGTGCCAGTAGTATAAAAATGGGGTCCACTGAAGCTTTCTTT. It translates to CASSIKMGSTEAFF.

Only a few counts were recorded for this clone. The genes are TRBV5-1 and TRBJ1-6; 9 bases match TRBD1. Losses at the gene ends were 4 bases for V and 8 bases for J; bases not matched to a gene: 7. Looked up from germline, CDR1 is SGHRS and CDR2 is YFSETQ. The CDR3 covers 15 residues. CDR3: CASSPRTGEDSPLHF. CDR3 DNA: TGCGCCAGCAGCCCACGGACAGGGGAGGATTCACCCCTCCACTTT.

This clone is a singleton in its sample. The chain employs TRBV2 and TRBJ2-7; D remains ambiguous. Trimming stripped 4 bases from V and 2 bases from J, with 6 bases between. The CDR3 has 12 residues. The germline CDR1 and CDR2 sequences are SNHLY and FYNNEI. CDR3 loop: CASSVLAYEQYF. In DNA form, the CDR3 reads TGTGCCAGCAGTGTACTGGCCTACGAGCAGTACTTC. The full variable domain, rest sourced from reference TRBV2 and TRBJ2-7, is EPEVTQTPSHQVTQMGQEVILRCVPISNHLYFYWYRQILGQKVEFLVSFYNNEISEKSEIFDDQFSVERPDGSNFTLKIRSTKLEDSAMYFCASSVLAYEQYFGPGTRLTVT.

V and J are TRBV30 and TRBJ1-6; D is perhaps TRBD1 (6 bases). V was shortened by 6 bases and J by 5 bases, with 14 bases between the two germline ends. The CDR3 covers 14 residues. CDR1 GTSNPN and CDR2 SVGIG come from the germline V gene (reference sequence). CDR3 DNA sequence: TGTGCCTGCAAAGGGAACAGGGATAATTCACCCCTCCACTTT. This gives the protein CACKGNRDNSPLHF.

The V and J genes are TRBV18 and TRBJ2-5; D ambiguous. Germline CDR1 KGHSH, CDR2 LQKENI. CDR3 length equals 15 residues. V lost 1 base and J 3 bases, leaving 12 bases between the germline ends. CDR3 DNA sequence: TGTGCCAGCTCACCACTCCGGGCAGAGAAAGAGACCCAGTACTTC. Protein product: CASSPLRAEKETQYF.

The rearrangement joins TRBV5-6 to TRBJ1-4, with D possibly being TRBD1 (5 bases). Per germline, CDR1 SGHDT and CDR2 YYEEEE. Trimming left V 4 bases short and J 8 bases short, with 12 bases between. CDR3 size: 13 residues. In nucleotides, the CDR3 is TGTGCCAGCAGCCCCCAGGGTCGGGAAAAACTGTTTTTT. Its translation is CASSPQGREKLFF.

This clone was recorded a few times. The rearrangement links TRBV18 to TRBJ2-4; possibly TRBD2 for D (5 bases). Germline assignment: CDR1 KGHSH and CDR2 LQKENI. This CDR3 spans 15 amino acids. Trimming left V 0 bases short and J 0 bases short, with 6 bases between. CDR3: CASSPPGEAKNIQYF. CDR3 nucleotide sequence: TGTGCCAGCTCACCACCCGGGGAAGCCAAAAACATTCAGTACTTC.

This chain joins TRBV27 and TRBJ1-2; the D is unclear. The CDR3 loop spans 17 amino acids. Germline CDR1 and CDR2: MNHEY and SMNVEV (reference sequence). Trimming left V 4 bases short and J 4 bases short, with 22 bases between. The CDR3 sequence: CASSSRLITLVCYGYTF. The CDR3 bases are TGTGCCAGCAGTTCTCGTCTTATAACCCTGGTCTGCTATGGCTACACCTTC.

This clone was picked up a small number of times. The chain employs TRBV7-6 and TRBJ1-2; 9 positions match TRBD1. Germline V CDR1 and CDR2: SGHVS, FNYEAQ. The CDR3 is made up of 14 amino acids. V trimming: 5 bases; J trimming: 8 bases; junction bases outside the gene matches: 9. The CDR3 loop is CASSQGQGEVGYTF. For the CDR3, the DNA is TGTGCCAGCAGCCAGGGACAGGGAGAAGTAGGCTACACCTTC.

The chain combines TRBV25-1 with TRBJ2-5; tentatively, D is TRBD2 (6 bases). V lost 5 bases and J 1 base, leaving 17 bases between the germline ends. CDR1 is MGHDK, CDR2 SYGVNS, per germline. The CDR3 is 16 residues long. The DNA for the CDR3 is TGTGCCAGCAGTCGCTCGGATTGGCGGGGCCAAGAGACCCAGTACTTC. This codes for CASSRSDWRGQETQYF.

This sequence joins TRBV7-2 and TRBJ2-3, with 10 bases identical to TRBD2. Germline lookup yields CDR1 SGHTA and CDR2 FQGNSA. The CDR3 covers 16 residues. V gave up 5 bases and J gave up 0 bases; unmatched junction bases: 5. CDR3 sequence (DNA): TGTGCCAGCAGCCCCATAGCGGGGGGAAGCACAGATACGCAGTATTTT. Its protein is CASSPIAGGSTDTQYF.

The gene calls are TRBV5-1 and TRBJ1-1, with D possibly TRBD1 on 5 matching bases. V lost 0 bases to trimming and J lost 0 bases, with 9 bases between them. The CDR3 is made up of 15 amino acids. Germline loops: CDR1 SGHRS, CDR2 YFSETQ. CDR3 sequence: CASSLAGGMNTEAFF. CDR3 nucleotides: TGCGCCAGCAGCTTGGCCGGGGGGATGAACACTGAAGCTTTCTTT.

The chain has TRBV30 and TRBJ1-5, with D tentatively TRBD1 (5 bases). Germline V gene lookup returns CDR1 GTSNPN and CDR2 SVGIG (reference sequence). Trimming took 0 bases from V and 3 from J, leaving 12 bases between them. The CDR3 totals 15 residues. CDR3 sequence reads: CAWSVLAGTNQPQHF. The DNA for the CDR3 is TGTGCCTGGAGTGTACTGGCAGGGACCAATCAGCCCCAGCATTTT.

This clone was found a few times. V usage is TRBV7-2 and J usage is TRBJ2-5; TRBD2 is a possible D gene (7 bases). In germline, CDR1 is SGHTA, CDR2 FQGNSA. V shed 8 bases and J shed 5 bases, with 18 bases lying between them. This CDR3 has 14 residues. Here the CDR3 reads CASGSFGGRETQYF. The CDR3 DNA is TGTGCCAGCGGGAGTTTCGGGGGGCGTGAGACCCAGTACTTC.

This chain joins TRBV7-2 and TRBJ2-1; D is uncertain. CDR1 and CDR2 from the germline V gene are SGHTA and FQGNSA. This CDR3 is 11 amino acids long. Trimming left V 5 bases short and J 3 bases short, with 2 bases between. CDR3 loop: CASSNYNEQFF. The CDR3 DNA reads TGTGCCAGCAGCAACTACAATGAGCAGTTCTTC.

The chain recombines TRBV5-6 with TRBJ2-5; TRBD2 matches 10 bases. Germline V gives CDR1 SGHDT, CDR2 YYEEEE. The V and J ends lost 1 base and 5 bases, in that order; junction bases with no gene match: 5. The CDR3 totals 15 residues. The CDR3 DNA reads TGTGCCAGCAGCTTGCAGCGGGGGGGCAGGGAGACCCAGTACTTC. This codes for CASSLQRGGRETQYF.

The chain combines TRBV29-1 with TRBJ2-7; D might be TRBD1 or TRBD2, each matching 5 bases. Per germline, CDR1 SQVTM and CDR2 ANQGSEA. The CDR3 sequence is 15 residues long. V was pared by 6 bases and J by 0 bases, with 18 bases between. The DNA of the CDR3 is TGCAGCGTCCCCAGCCCGGGGCCTACCTCCTACGAGCAGTACTTC. Amino acids: CSVPSPGPTSYEQYF.

The chain recombines TRBV23-1 with TRBJ2-3; D call uncertain. TRBV23-1 is an ORF, and what it does is uncertain. The CDR3 contains 13 residues. With 8 bases removed from V and 2 bases from J, the gap between germline ends came to 11 bases. The CDR3 is CASFDGSTDTQYF. DNA of the CDR3: TGCGCCAGCTTTGACGGATCCACAGATACGCAGTATTTT.

The CDR3 nucleotides are TGTGCCAGCAGCCCCTCGGGGGAGCTGTTTTTT. This codes for CASSPSGELFF. This chain joins TRBV7-9 and TRBJ2-2; D is ambiguous. Germline CDR1 SEHNR, CDR2 FQNEAQ (reference sequence). Between the trimmed V and J ends, which lost 5 bases and 8 bases, there was a span of 6 bases. This CDR3 contains 11 residues.

Concerning this clone: Other DNA sequences in the sample encode the same CDR3. The chain recombines TRBV7-2 with TRBJ1-6, with D perhaps matching TRBD1 (5 bases). Germline CDR1 and CDR2: SGHTA and FQGNSA. V gave up 5 bases and J gave up 9 bases, with 17 bases separating them. The CDR3 spans 15 residues. The CDR3 protein is CASSLERQGGSPLHF. CDR3 sequence (DNA): TGTGCCAGCAGCCTCGAAAGGCAGGGTGGTTCACCCCTCCACTTT.

This sequence joins TRBV29-1 and TRBJ2-5; D is ambiguous. In germline, CDR1 is SQVTM, CDR2 ANQGSEA. This CDR3 has 12 amino acids. V lost 3 bases, J lost 5 bases, and 10 bases lay in between. The CDR3 bases are TGCAGCGTTGACTGGTCCTGGGAGACCCAGTACTTC. Its protein product is CSVDWSWETQYF.